These 9 T cell receptor beta chains share one sample of origin, sequenced in a study of blood T cell repertoires in COVID-19. Here immunoSEQ multiplex PCR was the method, and the copy in TCRdb shows in-frame clones only, minus some. The table includes around 130,000 clones, under 90% detected once. Sequencing was performed on peripheral blood. The receptors derive from a man in his fifties or sixties with acute or convalescent COVID-19.

The genes are TRBV28 and TRBJ1-2, with TRBD1 as a possible D gene (5 bases). CDR3 size: 14 residues. Between the trimmed V and J ends, which lost 8 bases and 2 bases, there was a span of 15 bases. Germline V gene data show CDR1 as MDHEN and CDR2 as SYDVKM. As DNA, the CDR3 is TGTGCCAGCTCCCCGGGGGGGAGCAACTATGGCTACACCTTC. It specifies CASSPGGSNYGYTF.

The chain has TRBV28 and TRBJ1-1, with D perhaps TRBD1 (5 bases). The CDR3 is made up of 12 amino acids. Trimming shortened V by 8 bases and J by 6 bases, and 13 bases separated the two germline ends. Germline V gene data show CDR1 as MDHEN and CDR2 as SYDVKM. The CDR3 DNA sequence: TGTGCCAGCCTATACCAAGGGGCTGAAGCTTTCTTT. It encodes CASLYQGAEAFF.

The rearrangement links TRBV29-1 to TRBJ2-3; 9 bases line up with TRBD2. Germline CDR1 and CDR2: SQVTM and ANQGSEA. This CDR3 is built from 17 residues. The ends lost 6 bases at V and 1 base at J; junction bases unmatched: 14. The CDR3 loop is CSVPGGSGRWGTDTQYF. CDR3 nucleotide sequence: TGCAGCGTCCCCGGTGGTAGCGGGAGATGGGGCACAGATACGCAGTATTTT.

The V gene is TRBV10-1, the J gene TRBJ2-7; D not certain. V was clipped by 6 bases and J by 2 bases, with 8 bases between them. The length of the CDR3 is 12 residues. CDR1 WNHNN and CDR2 SYGVQD come from the germline V gene (reference sequence). CDR3 nucleotide sequence: TGCGCCAGCAGACGAGGCGCCTACGAGCAGTACTTC. Translating it yields CASRRGAYEQYF.

The V gene is TRBV11-3, the J gene TRBJ2-1, with 8 nucleotides matching TRBD2. CDR3 length: 17 amino acids. CDR1 and CDR2 from the germline V gene are SGHNT and YENEEA. The ends lost 2 bases at V and 3 bases at J; junction bases unmatched: 9. The CDR3 region is CASSLSLTSGGYNEQFF. The CDR3 nucleotides read TGTGCCAGCAGCTTATCTCTTACTAGCGGTGGCTACAATGAGCAGTTCTTC.

V and J are TRBV18 and TRBJ1-1; D is undetermined. Trimming shortened V by 10 bases and J by 5 bases, and 11 bases separated the two germline ends. The CDR3 extends over 11 amino acids. Germline V gene lookup returns CDR1 KGHSH and CDR2 LQKENI. CDR3 in amino acids: CATSEQTEAFF. CDR3 DNA: TGTGCCACCTCTGAACAGACTGAAGCTTTCTTT.

The chain employs TRBV29-1 and TRBJ2-1, with 12 bases fitting TRBD2. The CDR3 extends over 14 amino acids. Germline V lookup: CDR1 SQVTM, CDR2 ANQGSEA. The J segment lost 4 bases and the V segment lost 7 bases, leaving 5 bases of the junction unmatched. CDR3 coding DNA: TGCAGCGCCCAACTAGCGGGAGGTTACAATGAGCAGTTCTTC. As protein: CSAQLAGGYNEQFF.

The chain couples TRBV6-6 to TRBJ1-6; TRBD1 matches 7 bases. The germline gives CDR1 MNHNY, CDR2 SVGAGI (reference sequence). The CDR3 runs to 15 residues. V lost 7 bases to trimming and J lost 5 bases; unmatched junction nucleotides: 8. In DNA, the CDR3 is TGTGCCAGCACCTACTCCGGGACAGATAATTCACCCCTCCACTTT. It yields the protein CASTYSGTDNSPLHF.

The CDR3 here is CASSLSRSGQPQHF. The CDR3 nucleotides read TGTGCCAGCAGTTTATCTCGGTCGGGTCAGCCCCAGCATTTT. This chain connects TRBV27 to TRBJ1-5, with unresolved D. Germline-derived CDR1 and CDR2 are MNHEY and SMNVEV (reference sequence). The CDR3 loop spans 14 amino acids. Trimming stripped 0 bases from V and 6 bases from J, with 9 bases between.